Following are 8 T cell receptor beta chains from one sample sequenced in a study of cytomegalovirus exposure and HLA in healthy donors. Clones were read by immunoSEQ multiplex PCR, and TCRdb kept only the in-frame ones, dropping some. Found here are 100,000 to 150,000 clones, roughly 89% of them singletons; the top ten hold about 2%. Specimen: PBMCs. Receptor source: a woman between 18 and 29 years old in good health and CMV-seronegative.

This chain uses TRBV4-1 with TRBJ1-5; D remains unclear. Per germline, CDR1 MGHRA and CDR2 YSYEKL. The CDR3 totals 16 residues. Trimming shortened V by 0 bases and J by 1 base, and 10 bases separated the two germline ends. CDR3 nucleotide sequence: TGCGCCAGCAGCCAAGATCTGGCACGAAGCAATCAGCCCCAGCATTTT. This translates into CASSQDLARSNQPQHF.

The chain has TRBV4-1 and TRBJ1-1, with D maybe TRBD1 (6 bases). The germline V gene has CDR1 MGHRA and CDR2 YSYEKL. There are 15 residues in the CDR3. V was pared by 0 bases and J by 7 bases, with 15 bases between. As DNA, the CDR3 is TGCGCCAGCAGCCAAGAAACAGGGACGGCTAATGAAGCTTTCTTT. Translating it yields CASSQETGTANEAFF.

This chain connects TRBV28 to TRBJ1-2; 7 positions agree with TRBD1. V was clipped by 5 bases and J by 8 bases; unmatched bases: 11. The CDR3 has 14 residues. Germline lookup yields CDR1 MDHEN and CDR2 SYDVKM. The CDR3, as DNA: TGTGCCAGCAGTCTGTTTGGACAGGATCACGGCTACACCTTC. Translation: CASSLFGQDHGYTF.

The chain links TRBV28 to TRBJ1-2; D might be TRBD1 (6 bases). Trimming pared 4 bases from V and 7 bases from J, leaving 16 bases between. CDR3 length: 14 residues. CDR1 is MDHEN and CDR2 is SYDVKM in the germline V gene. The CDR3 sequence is CASSSPRTVGGYTF. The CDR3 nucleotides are TGTGCCAGCAGTTCGCCGAGGACAGTTGGTGGCTACACCTTC.

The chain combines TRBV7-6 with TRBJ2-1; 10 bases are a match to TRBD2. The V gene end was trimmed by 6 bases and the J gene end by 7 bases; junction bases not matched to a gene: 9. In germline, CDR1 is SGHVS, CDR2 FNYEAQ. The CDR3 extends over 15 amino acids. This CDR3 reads CASSVTSGPRNEQFF. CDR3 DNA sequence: TGTGCCAGCAGTGTGACTAGCGGGCCTAGGAATGAGCAGTTCTTC.

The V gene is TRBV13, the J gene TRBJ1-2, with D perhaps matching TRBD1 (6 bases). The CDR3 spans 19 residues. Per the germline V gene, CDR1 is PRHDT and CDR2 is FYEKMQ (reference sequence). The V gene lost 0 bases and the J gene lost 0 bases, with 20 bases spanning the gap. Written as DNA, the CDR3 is TGTGCCAGCAGCTTAGGCCTATCCCAGGGGAGAGGTCCTAACTATGGCTACACCTTC. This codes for CASSLGLSQGRGPNYGYTF. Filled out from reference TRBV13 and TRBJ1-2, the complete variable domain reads AAGVIQSPRHLIKEKRETATLKCYPIPRHDTVYWYQQGPGQDPQFLISFYEKMQSDKGSIPDRFSAQQFSDYHSELNMSSLELGDSALYFCASSLGLSQGRGPNYGYTFGSGTRLTVV.

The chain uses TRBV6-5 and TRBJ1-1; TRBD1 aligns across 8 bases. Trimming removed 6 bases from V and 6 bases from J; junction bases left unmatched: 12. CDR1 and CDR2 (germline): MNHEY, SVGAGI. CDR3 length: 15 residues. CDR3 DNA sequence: TGTGCCAGCAGAAACCGTAGGGACAGGCTGGCTGAAGCTTTCTTT. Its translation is CASRNRRDRLAEAFF.

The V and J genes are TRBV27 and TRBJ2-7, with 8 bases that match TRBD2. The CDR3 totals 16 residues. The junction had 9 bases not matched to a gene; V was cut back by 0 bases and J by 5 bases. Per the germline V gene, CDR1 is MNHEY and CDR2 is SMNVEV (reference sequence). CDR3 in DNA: TGTGCCAGCAGTTTATCGCCTCAGCGGGAGAGAGACGAGCAGTACTTC. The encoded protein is CASSLSPQRERDEQYF.